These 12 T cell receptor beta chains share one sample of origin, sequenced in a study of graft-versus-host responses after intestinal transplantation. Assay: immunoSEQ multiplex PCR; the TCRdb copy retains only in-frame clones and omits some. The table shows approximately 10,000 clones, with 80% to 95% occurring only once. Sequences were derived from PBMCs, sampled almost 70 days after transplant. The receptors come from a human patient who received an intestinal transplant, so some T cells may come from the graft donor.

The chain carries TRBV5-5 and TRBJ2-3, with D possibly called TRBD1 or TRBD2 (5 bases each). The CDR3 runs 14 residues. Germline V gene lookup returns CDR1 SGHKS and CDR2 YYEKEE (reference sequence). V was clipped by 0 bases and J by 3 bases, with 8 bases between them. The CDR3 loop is CASSLGDGTDTQYF. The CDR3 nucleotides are TGTGCCAGCAGCTTGGGGGACGGAACAGATACGCAGTATTTT.

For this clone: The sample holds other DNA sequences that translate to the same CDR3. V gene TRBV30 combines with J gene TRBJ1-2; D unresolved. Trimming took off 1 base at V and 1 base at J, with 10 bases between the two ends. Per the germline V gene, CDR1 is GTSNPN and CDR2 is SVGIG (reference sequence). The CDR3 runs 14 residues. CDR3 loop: CAWSGRRSNYGYTF. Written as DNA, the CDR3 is TGTGCCTGGAGTGGACGGAGAAGTAACTATGGCTACACCTTC.

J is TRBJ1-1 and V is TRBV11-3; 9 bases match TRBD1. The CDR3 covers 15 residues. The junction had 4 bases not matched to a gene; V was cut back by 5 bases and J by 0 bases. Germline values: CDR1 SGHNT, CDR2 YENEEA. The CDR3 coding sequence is TGTGCCAGCAGCGAAGGACAGGGGTTGAACACTGAAGCTTTCTTT. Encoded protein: CASSEGQGLNTEAFF.

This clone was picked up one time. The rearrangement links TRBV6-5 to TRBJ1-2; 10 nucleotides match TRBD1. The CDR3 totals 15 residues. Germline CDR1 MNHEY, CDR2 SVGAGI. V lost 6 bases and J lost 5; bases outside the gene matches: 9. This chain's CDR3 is CASSPRDRGYYGYTF. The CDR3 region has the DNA TGTGCCAGCAGCCCCAGGGACAGGGGATATTATGGCTACACCTTC.

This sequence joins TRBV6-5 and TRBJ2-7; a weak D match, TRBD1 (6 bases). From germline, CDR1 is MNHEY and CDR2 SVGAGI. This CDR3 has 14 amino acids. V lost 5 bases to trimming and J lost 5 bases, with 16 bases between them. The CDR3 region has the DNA TGTGCCAGCAGTGAAAGGACAGCTCCGGACGAGCAGTACTTC. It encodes CASSERTAPDEQYF.

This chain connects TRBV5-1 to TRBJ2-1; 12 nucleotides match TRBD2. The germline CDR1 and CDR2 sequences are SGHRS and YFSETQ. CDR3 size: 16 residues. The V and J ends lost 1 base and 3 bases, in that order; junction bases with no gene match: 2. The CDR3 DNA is TGCGCCAGCAGCTTGAGGACTAGCGGGAACTACAATGAGCAGTTCTTC. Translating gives CASSLRTSGNYNEQFF.

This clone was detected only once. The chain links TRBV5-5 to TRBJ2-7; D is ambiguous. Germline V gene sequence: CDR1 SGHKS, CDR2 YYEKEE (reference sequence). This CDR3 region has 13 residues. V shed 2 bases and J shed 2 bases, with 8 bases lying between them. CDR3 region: CASSLAVPYEQYF. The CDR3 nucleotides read TGTGCCAGCAGCTTAGCTGTACCCTACGAGCAGTACTTC.

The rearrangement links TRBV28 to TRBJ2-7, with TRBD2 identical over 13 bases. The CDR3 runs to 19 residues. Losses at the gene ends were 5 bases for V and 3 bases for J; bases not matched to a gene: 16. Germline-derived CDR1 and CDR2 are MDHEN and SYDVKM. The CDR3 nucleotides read TGTGCCAGCAGTGCCCTAGGACTAGCGGGAGTCCCAGGAGACTACGAGCAGTACTTC. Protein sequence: CASSALGLAGVPGDYEQYF.

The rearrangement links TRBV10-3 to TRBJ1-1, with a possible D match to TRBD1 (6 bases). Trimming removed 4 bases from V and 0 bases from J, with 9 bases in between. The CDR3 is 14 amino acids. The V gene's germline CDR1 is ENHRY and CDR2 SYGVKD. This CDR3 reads CAISGTGMNTEAFF. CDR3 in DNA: TGTGCCATCAGTGGCACAGGGATGAACACTGAAGCTTTCTTT.

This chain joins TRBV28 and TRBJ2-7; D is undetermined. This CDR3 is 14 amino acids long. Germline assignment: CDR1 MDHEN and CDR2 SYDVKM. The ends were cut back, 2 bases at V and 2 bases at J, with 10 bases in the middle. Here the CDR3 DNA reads TGTGCCAGCAGTTTAGGCAAGGTCCCCTACGAGCAGTACTTC. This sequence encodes CASSLGKVPYEQYF.

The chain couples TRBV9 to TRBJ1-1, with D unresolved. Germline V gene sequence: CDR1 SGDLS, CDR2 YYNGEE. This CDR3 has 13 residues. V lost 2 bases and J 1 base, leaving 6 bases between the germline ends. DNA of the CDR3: TGTGCCAGCAGCGTTTCCACGAACACTGAAGCTTTCTTT. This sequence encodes CASSVSTNTEAFF.

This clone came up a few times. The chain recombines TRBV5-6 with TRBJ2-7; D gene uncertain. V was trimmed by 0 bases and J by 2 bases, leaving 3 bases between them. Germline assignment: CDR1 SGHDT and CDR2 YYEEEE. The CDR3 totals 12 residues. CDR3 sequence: CASSLGTYEQYF. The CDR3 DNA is TGTGCCAGCAGCTTGGGGACCTACGAGCAGTACTTC.